Listed here is a single TCR beta chain. With random hexamers, roughly 0.45 to 1 ug RNA was reverse transcribed. TCRdb analysed the immunoSEQ multiplex PCR reads with MiXCR anew, one entry per CDR3 protein. The sample has about 200,000 distinct CDR3 sequences, roughly 94% seen once. Healthy donors constituted the control group, matched for age and sex. This entry belongs to a study of CD8 T cells in Susac syndrome. The CDR3 is 13 amino acids. J lost 8 bases, V lost 7 bases, and 10 bases had no gene match. Germline loops: CDR1 SQVTM, CDR2 ANQGSEA. The sequence was obtained from a human donor in good health. The specimen sequenced was CD4+ T cells from PBMCs. The chain carries TRBV29-1 and TRBJ2-1, with 8 bases identical to TRBD2. The CDR3 nucleotides are TGCAGCGAAACCGGACTAGCCGCCGATGAGCAGTTCTTC. It is translated as CSETGLAADEQFF.